These 29 T cell receptor beta chains were all obtained from the same sample, sequenced in a study of CD8 T cells in Susac syndrome. The RNA input was roughly 0.5 to 1 ug, and it was reverse transcribed with random hexamers. Each CDR3 protein gets one entry after TCRdb re-called the immunoSEQ multiplex PCR reads with MiXCR. Seen here are roughly 150,000 distinct CDR3 sequences, approximately 96% observed once, and the top ten hold approximately 0.15%. The source material was CD4+ T cells from PBMCs. These receptors were obtained from a human donor with Susac syndrome.

In this sample, this clonotype turned up once. This CDR3 reads CSAVKTGVGTDTQYF. The DNA for the CDR3 is TGCAGTGCTGTCAAGACAGGGGTTGGGACAGATACGCAGTATTTT. The rearrangement links TRBV20-1 to TRBJ2-3; 8 nucleotides line up with TRBD1. V gave up 5 bases and J gave up 3 bases; unmatched junction bases: 10. Per germline, CDR1 DFQATT and CDR2 SNEGSKA (reference sequence). This CDR3 has 15 amino acids.

This clonotype was seen just once. The chain couples TRBV27 to TRBJ2-1; 11 bases map to TRBD2. Germline CDR1 reads MNHEY; CDR2 reads SMNVEV (reference sequence). The CDR3 runs 15 residues. The J segment lost 8 bases and the V segment lost 2 bases, leaving 5 bases of the junction unmatched. The CDR3 reads CASSLTTSGVDEQFF. The DNA of the CDR3 is TGTGCCAGCAGTTTAACGACTAGCGGGGTGGATGAGCAGTTCTTC.

The J gene is TRBJ1-2, the V gene TRBV29-1; 8 nucleotides align to TRBD1. The CDR3 spans 13 residues. V lost 5 bases to trimming and J lost 5 bases; unmatched junction nucleotides: 7. Germline V gene lookup returns CDR1 SQVTM and CDR2 ANQGSEA. CDR3: CSVQTGGGYGYTF. As DNA, the CDR3 is TGCAGCGTTCAAACAGGGGGAGGATATGGCTACACCTTC. The whole variable domain, remainder taken from reference TRBV29-1 and TRBJ1-2, is SAVISQKPSRDICQRGTSLTIQCQVDSQVTMMFWYRQQPGQSLTLIATANQGSEATYESGFVIDKFPISRPNLTFSTLTVSNMSPEDSSIYLCSVQTGGGYGYTFGSGTRLTVV.

This sequence joins TRBV20-1 and TRBJ1-5; D not resolved. Germline loops: CDR1 DFQATT, CDR2 SNEGSKA (reference sequence). This CDR3 region has 14 residues. The V end was cut by 5 bases, the J end by 5 bases, with 16 bases between. In DNA form, the CDR3 reads TGCAGTGCTCGGGCGGTCAAAATGGATCAGCCCCAGCATTTT. The encoded protein is CSARAVKMDQPQHF.

The chain has TRBV20-1 and TRBJ2-2; a weak D match, TRBD2 (5 bases). This CDR3 spans 13 amino acids. The V gene's germline CDR1 is DFQATT and CDR2 SNEGSKA (reference sequence). The ends were cut back, 3 bases at V and 6 bases at J, with 11 bases in the middle. The DNA of the CDR3 is TGCAGTGCTAGTTCCCTCGGGGCCGGGGAGCTGTTTTTT. Protein sequence: CSASSLGAGELFF.

The chain employs TRBV14 and TRBJ1-1, with D hard to call. This CDR3 has 15 amino acids. Germline lookup yields CDR1 SGHDN and CDR2 FVKESK. V dropped 1 base and J dropped 0 bases, with 9 bases sitting between them. CDR3 nucleotide sequence: TGTGCCAGCAGCCAAGGGTCCAACCTGAACACTGAAGCTTTCTTT. Its protein is CASSQGSNLNTEAFF.

This clonotype was picked up one time. This rearrangement joins TRBV29-1 to TRBJ1-6; 8 bases line up with TRBD1. From germline, CDR1 is SQVTM and CDR2 ANQGSEA. J gave up 6 bases and V 4 bases, and 5 bases lay outside the gene matches. This CDR3 has 14 amino acids. The CDR3 DNA reads as TGCAGCGTTGGGACAGGGCCCCCTAATTCACCCCTCCACTTT. Translating gives CSVGTGPPNSPLHF.

The gene calls are TRBV7-3 and TRBJ2-3, with 8 bases aligning to TRBD2. The CDR3 is 17 amino acids. Germline CDR1 and CDR2: SGHTA and FQGTGA. The junction had 7 bases not matched to a gene; V was cut back by 1 base and J by 1 base. The DNA of the CDR3 is TGTGCCAGCAGCTTAAGCGGCGGGGGGACCGGCACAGATACGCAGTATTTT. Its protein is CASSLSGGGTGTDTQYF.

V and J are TRBV12-3 or TRBV12-4 and TRBJ2-7; the match to TRBD2 covers 10 bases. V dropped 1 base and J dropped 7; count of bases not matched to a gene: 7. The CDR3 covers 15 residues. CDR3 residues: CASSLVALAGDEQYF. CDR3 DNA: TGTGCCAGCAGTTTAGTTGCCCTAGCGGGGGATGAGCAGTACTTC.

The chain is built from TRBV7-8 and TRBJ1-2; weak D call: TRBD1 (5 bases). The CDR3 consists of 14 residues. Trimming stripped 1 base from V and 8 bases from J, with 14 bases between. Germline values: CDR1 SGHVS, CDR2 FQNEAQ. The CDR3 nucleotides read TGTGCCAGCAGCTTAGACGCAGGGAATGGAGGCTACACCTTC. Translating gives CASSLDAGNGGYTF.

The chain's CDR3 is CASRSGPYEQYF. The CDR3 DNA sequence: TGTGCCAGCAGGAGCGGGCCCTACGAGCAGTACTTC. The chain links TRBV6-6 to TRBJ2-7, with D possibly TRBD2 on 6 matching bases. The CDR3 spans 12 residues. With 6 bases removed from V and 2 bases from J, the gap between germline ends came to 8 bases. Germline V lookup: CDR1 MNHNY, CDR2 SVGAGI (reference sequence).

The chain is built from TRBV20-1 and TRBJ2-7; 9 nucleotides line up with TRBD1. Germline loops: CDR1 DFQATT, CDR2 SNEGSKA (reference sequence). The CDR3 has 15 residues. The junction had 7 bases not matched to a gene; V was cut back by 0 bases and J by 4 bases. CDR3 sequence (DNA): TGCAGTGCTAGAGAGGGGGGACAGGGAAGGTACGAGCAGTACTTC. As protein: CSAREGGQGRYEQYF.

V is TRBV29-1 and J is TRBJ2-7, with a tentative D call TRBD2 (6 bases). Trimming stripped 5 bases from V and 0 bases from J, with 8 bases between. The CDR3 spans 12 residues. Germline V gene lookup returns CDR1 SQVTM and CDR2 ANQGSEA. CDR3 protein: CSVQGGSYEQYF. The CDR3, as DNA: TGCAGCGTTCAGGGAGGCTCCTACGAGCAGTACTTC.

The chain has TRBV7-6 and TRBJ2-3; TRBD2 matches 7 bases. The CDR3 totals 16 residues. V was clipped by 3 bases and J by 0 bases; unmatched bases: 6. Germline V gene data show CDR1 as SGHVS and CDR2 as FNYEAQ. The CDR3 protein is CASSFDRGVSTDTQYF. The CDR3 DNA is TGTGCCAGCAGCTTCGACCGGGGGGTTAGCACAGATACGCAGTATTTT.

The V and J genes are TRBV13 and TRBJ1-1; D not resolved. The CDR3 contains 15 residues. Germline values: CDR1 PRHDT, CDR2 FYEKMQ (reference sequence). Deletions cut 1 base from V and 1 base from J, with 10 bases between. The CDR3 DNA reads TGTGCCAGCAGCTTAGAGGCCCAGCCGAACACTGAAGCTTTCTTT. Translating gives CASSLEAQPNTEAFF. Drawing the rest from reference TRBV13 and TRBJ1-1, the complete variable domain is AAGVIQSPRHLIKEKRETATLKCYPIPRHDTVYWYQQGPGQDPQFLISFYEKMQSDKGSIPDRFSAQQFSDYHSELNMSSLELGDSALYFCASSLEAQPNTEAFFGQGTRLTVV.

V is TRBV29-1 and J is TRBJ2-5; no reliable D call. The CDR3 runs 12 residues. Germline V lookup: CDR1 SQVTM, CDR2 ANQGSEA. V shed 5 bases and J shed 2 bases, with 9 bases lying between them. For the CDR3, the DNA is TGCAGCGTTCGTGGTTCTCAAGAGACCCAGTACTTC. This gives the protein CSVRGSQETQYF. The full variable domain, rest sourced from reference TRBV29-1 and TRBJ2-5, is SAVISQKPSRDICQRGTSLTIQCQVDSQVTMMFWYRQQPGQSLTLIATANQGSEATYESGFVIDKFPISRPNLTFSTLTVSNMSPEDSSIYLCSVRGSQETQYFGPGTRLLVL.

The count of this clonotype is one. This chain connects TRBV29-1 to TRBJ2-5; possible D gene TRBD1, 6 bases. Trimming cost V 7 bases and J 4 bases, with 10 bases left between them. CDR1 is SQVTM, CDR2 ANQGSEA, per germline. The CDR3 is made up of 11 amino acids. The CDR3 bases are TGCAGCGCCGAGACAGGAGAGACCCAGTACTTC. Protein sequence: CSAETGETQYF.

This rearrangement joins TRBV3-1 to TRBJ1-6, with D perhaps TRBD1 (5 bases). The V end was cut by 1 base, the J end by 9 bases, with 10 bases between. This CDR3 has 14 residues. CDR1 and CDR2 (germline): LGHDT, YNNKEL (reference sequence). As DNA, the CDR3 is TGTGCCAGCAGCCAAGCAGGGTTGATTTCACCCCTCCACTTT. Amino acid sequence: CASSQAGLISPLHF.

The chain couples TRBV18 to TRBJ1-4, with D tentatively TRBD1 (5 bases). Germline-derived CDR1 and CDR2 are KGHSH and LQKENI. The V end lost 2 bases, the J end lost 11 bases, and 12 bases lay between the germline ends. This CDR3 contains 13 residues. CDR3 in amino acids: CASSPLAGDKLFF. The CDR3 DNA sequence: TGTGCCAGCTCACCATTAGCGGGGGACAAACTGTTTTTT.

V usage is TRBV18 and J usage is TRBJ1-6; TRBD1 might be the D (5 bases). Deletions cut 3 bases from V and 0 bases from J, with 12 bases between. CDR3 length: 17 amino acids. Germline lookup yields CDR1 KGHSH and CDR2 LQKENI. CDR3 sequence reads: CASSPRDRSSYNSPLHF. In DNA form, the CDR3 reads TGTGCCAGCTCACCTCGGGACCGGAGCTCCTATAATTCACCCCTCCACTTT.

The CDR3 here is CASSLGLETSGKQYF. CDR3 bases: TGTGCCAGCAGTTTGGGTTTGGAGACTAGCGGCAAGCAGTACTTC. This chain uses TRBV27 with TRBJ2-7; 9 nucleotides align to TRBD2. Germline CDR1 and CDR2: MNHEY and SMNVEV (reference sequence). V trimming: 3 bases; J trimming: 8 bases; junction bases outside the gene matches: 11. This CDR3 contains 15 residues.

The chain has TRBV7-2 and TRBJ2-4; 9 positions match TRBD1. Germline values: CDR1 SGHTA, CDR2 FQGNSA. V shed 1 base and J 8 bases; nucleotides not matched to a gene: 0. This CDR3 is 13 amino acids long. CDR3 nucleotide sequence: TGTGCCAGCAGCTTAGGGGACAGGGACATTCAGTACTTC. This codes for CASSLGDRDIQYF.

The chain carries TRBV20-1 and TRBJ2-2; 7 bases fit TRBD1. The junction had 12 bases not matched to a gene; V was cut back by 2 bases and J by 6 bases. CDR1 and CDR2 (germline): DFQATT, SNEGSKA (reference sequence). This CDR3 region has 16 residues. For the CDR3, the DNA is TGCAGTGCTAGACAGCGACAGGGACAAGGCCCCGGGGAGCTGTTTTTT. This translates into CSARQRQGQGPGELFF.

Concerning this clonotype: At one boundary the junction diverges from the germline segment, which might be a read error. The rearrangement joins TRBV12-3 or TRBV12-4 to TRBJ1-1; D is unresolved. This CDR3 spans 8 amino acids. The CDR3 reads CASNEEDF. The CDR3, as DNA: TGTGCCAGCAACGAGGAGGATTTT.

The chain employs TRBV12-3 or TRBV12-4 and TRBJ2-5; D is perhaps TRBD1 or TRBD2 (5 bases each). CDR3 length: 12 amino acids. V was clipped by 3 bases and J by 3 bases, with 5 bases between them. CDR3 nucleotide sequence: TGTGCCAGCAGTTTGGGGGAAGAGACCCAGTACTTC. Amino acids: CASSLGEETQYF.

V usage is TRBV7-3 and J usage is TRBJ1-2; 12 bases match TRBD1. CDR1 is SGHTA, CDR2 FQGTGA, per germline. CDR3 size: 14 residues. After removal of 8 bases from V and 7 bases from J, the junction contained 8 bases not matched to a gene. DNA of the CDR3: TGTGCCAGCGGGCTGGGGACAGGGGGCGCTGGCTACACCTTC. Encoded protein: CASGLGTGGAGYTF.

The chain carries TRBV15 and TRBJ1-1; a possible D gene is TRBD1 (5 bases). The V end was cut by 0 bases, the J end by 0 bases, with 5 bases between. Germline V CDR1 and CDR2: LNHNV, YYDKDF (reference sequence). The CDR3 sequence is 14 residues long. This CDR3 is CATSRETVNTEAFF. DNA of the CDR3: TGTGCCACCAGCAGAGAGACAGTGAACACTGAAGCTTTCTTT.

The chain couples TRBV20-1 to TRBJ1-3; TRBD1 is a possible D gene (6 bases). Trimming stripped 6 bases from V and 4 bases from J, with 16 bases between. The CDR3 runs 14 residues. CDR1 is DFQATT and CDR2 is SNEGSKA in the germline V gene (reference sequence). CDR3 coding DNA: TGCAGTGCGACGGGGGGGCAGGTGGGAAACACCATATATTTT. This translates into CSATGGQVGNTIYF.

The chain joins TRBV3-1 to TRBJ1-5, with D perhaps TRBD1 (6 bases). Germline CDR1 reads LGHDT; CDR2 reads YNNKEL (reference sequence). The CDR3 sequence is 13 residues long. V was clipped by 2 bases and J by 4 bases, with 6 bases between them. CDR3 nucleotide sequence: TGTGCCAGCAGCCAAAGGGGGAATCAGCCCCAGCATTTT. Its protein is CASSQRGNQPQHF.